The 25 T cell receptor beta chains reported below all come from one sample, sequenced in a study of cytomegalovirus exposure and HLA in healthy donors. PCR amplification relied on 60 Vbeta primers (plus 13 Jbeta primers). TCRdb's table, derived via immunoSEQ multiplex PCR, lists solely in-frame clones and lacks some. This sample has 100,000 or so clones, with about four fifths found just once. The sample comprised PBMCs. The receptors were sampled from a woman in her 40s in good health and CMV-seronegative.

The genes are TRBV5-4 and TRBJ1-5, with a weak D call TRBD1 (6 bases). Between the trimmed V and J ends, which lost 4 bases and 6 bases, there was a span of 23 bases. Germline CDR1 and CDR2: SGHNT and YYREEE (reference sequence). This CDR3 region has 17 residues. CDR3 nucleotides: TGTGCCAGCAGCCAGCGGGGGGGCGCGACCGTGGGTCAGCCCCAGCATTTT. This codes for CASSQRGGATVGQPQHF. Drawing the rest from reference TRBV5-4 and TRBJ1-5, the complete variable domain is ETGVTQSPTHLIKTRGQQVTLRCSSQSGHNTVSWYQQALGQGPQFIFQYYREEENGRGNFPPRFSGLQFPNYSSELNVNALELDDSALYLCASSQRGGATVGQPQHFGDGTRLSIL.

This clone has more than one count but fewer than ten. This chain links TRBV10-1 with TRBJ2-3; 9 nucleotides align to TRBD2. The germline V gene has CDR1 WNHNN and CDR2 SYGVQD (reference sequence). The CDR3 runs to 17 residues. Trimming took 3 bases from V and 2 from J; bases not matched to a gene: 9. In DNA form, the CDR3 reads TGCGCCAGCAGTGATCCCAAATCTAGCGGGAACACAGATACGCAGTATTTT. Its protein product is CASSDPKSSGNTDTQYF.

Concerning this clone itself: The same CDR3 arises from other DNA sequences in this sample as well. This chain uses TRBV28 with TRBJ1-2; D possibly corresponds to TRBD1 (5 bases). The length of the CDR3 is 13 residues. Germline V gives CDR1 MDHEN, CDR2 SYDVKM. V was trimmed by 2 bases and J by 8 bases, leaving 12 bases between them. DNA of the CDR3: TGTGCCAGCAGTTTACTTGGGGGGGAGGGCTACACCTTC. Its protein is CASSLLGGEGYTF.

As for this clone: The junction departs from germline at one end; a sequencing error may be responsible. The rearrangement joins TRBV7-9 to TRBJ2-3, with no clear D. CDR3 length: 12 residues. Germline V lookup: CDR1 SEHNR, CDR2 FQNEAQ (reference sequence). The CDR3, as DNA: TGTTCCAGCAGCGAGCTAGGAGATACGCAGTATTTT. Protein sequence: CSSSELGDTQYF. Supplemented by reference TRBV7-9 and TRBJ2-3, the full variable domain reads DTGVSQNPRHKITKRGQNVTFRCDPISEHNRLYWYRQTLGQGPEFLTYFQNEAQLEKSRLLSDRFSAERPKGSFSTLEIQRTEQGDSAMYLCSSSELGDTQYFGPGTRLTVL.

V usage is TRBV9 and J usage is TRBJ1-4; D may be TRBD1 (6 bases). V lost 4 bases, J lost 4 bases, and 11 bases lay in between. The CDR3 contains 14 residues. The germline gives CDR1 SGDLS, CDR2 YYNGEE. This CDR3 reads CASSPGHNNEKLFF. In DNA, the CDR3 is TGTGCCAGCAGCCCGGGACATAATAATGAAAAACTGTTTTTT.

CDR3 sequence (DNA): TGTGCCAGCAGCCTAGAGCGGAGCTCCTACAATGAGCAGTTCTTC. This encodes CASSLERSSYNEQFF. The rearrangement uses TRBV7-6 and TRBJ2-1; weak D call: TRBD2 (5 bases). Germline CDR1 and CDR2: SGHVS and FNYEAQ. The CDR3 extends over 15 amino acids. Trimming pared 5 bases from V and 0 bases from J, leaving 11 bases between.

A few counts support this clone. The chain uses TRBV27 and TRBJ2-7, with TRBD1 identical over 7 bases. Trimming took 6 bases from V and 0 from J; bases not matched to a gene: 5. CDR3 size: 14 residues. Germline V gene sequence: CDR1 MNHEY, CDR2 SMNVEV (reference sequence). CDR3 bases: TGTGCCAGCAGCGACAGGGTTAGCTCCTACGAGCAGTACTTC. It codes for CASSDRVSSYEQYF.

The chain employs TRBV9 and TRBJ1-2, with 7 bases matching TRBD1. From germline, CDR1 is SGDLS and CDR2 YYNGEE. J was trimmed by 4 bases and V by 0 bases; bases with no gene match: 15. This CDR3 comprises 18 residues. The CDR3 loop reads CASSVGPPGQSTGYGYTF. The CDR3 DNA follows: TGTGCCAGCAGCGTAGGCCCCCCGGGACAGTCTACGGGCTATGGCTACACCTTC.

The genes are TRBV7-2 and TRBJ1-5; tentative D call: TRBD1 (5 bases). CDR3 length: 15 residues. Germline assignment: CDR1 SGHTA and CDR2 FQGNSA. V gave up 5 bases and J gave up 4 bases, with 15 bases separating them. The CDR3: CASSLDSMSNQPQHF. Here the CDR3 DNA reads TGTGCCAGCAGCCTTGACAGTATGAGTAATCAGCCCCAGCATTTT.

In this sample, this clone turned up a few times. One end of the junction does not line up with germline, which may come from a read error. This chain links TRBV7-9 with TRBJ2-3; D may be TRBD2 (5 bases). Germline V lookup: CDR1 SEHNR, CDR2 FQNEAQ (reference sequence). The CDR3 has 14 residues. Here the CDR3 reads CSSSFRDERDTQYF. Here the CDR3 DNA reads TGTTCCAGCAGCTTTCGGGATGAGAGAGATACGCAGTATTTT. Drawing the rest from reference TRBV7-9 and TRBJ2-3, the complete variable domain is DTGVSQNPRHKITKRGQNVTFRCDPISEHNRLYWYRQTLGQGPEFLTYFQNEAQLEKSRLLSDRFSAERPKGSFSTLEIQRTEQGDSAMYLCSSSFRDERDTQYFGPGTRLTVL.

J is TRBJ1-2 and V is TRBV28; D is ambiguous. Per germline, CDR1 MDHEN and CDR2 SYDVKM. This CDR3 has 13 residues. V dropped 7 bases and J dropped 0 bases, with 9 bases sitting between them. The CDR3 DNA reads as TGTGCCAGCACTACAGCAACTAACTATGGCTACACCTTC. Translating it yields CASTTATNYGYTF.

V is TRBV19 and J is TRBJ1-2, with D possibly matching TRBD1 (5 bases). The CDR3 covers 13 residues. From germline, CDR1 is LNHDA and CDR2 SQIVND (reference sequence). The V end was cut by 9 bases, the J end by 7 bases, with 18 bases between. Here the CDR3 DNA reads TGTGCCAGCAAAGCCTCAGGGCCGAGTGGCTACACCTTC. This translates into CASKASGPSGYTF.

This sequence joins TRBV7-9 and TRBJ1-1, with 8 bases fitting TRBD1. The CDR3 runs 15 residues. Trimming at V came to 5 bases and at J to 0 bases, leaving 5 bases not matched to a gene. Germline loops: CDR1 SEHNR, CDR2 FQNEAQ (reference sequence). CDR3 amino acids: CASSPRQGLNTEAFF. The CDR3 DNA reads TGTGCCAGCAGCCCGAGACAGGGGTTGAACACTGAAGCTTTCTTT.

The rearrangement joins TRBV29-1 to TRBJ2-7, with D perhaps TRBD2 (5 bases). The germline gives CDR1 SQVTM, CDR2 ANQGSEA. The CDR3 has 17 residues. The ends were cut back, 0 bases at V and 9 bases at J, with 27 bases in the middle. The CDR3 reads CSVEDRGLGALGSVQYF. The CDR3 DNA reads as TGCAGCGTTGAAGACAGAGGGCTAGGAGCCCTTGGTAGCGTGCAGTACTTC.

This rearrangement joins TRBV28 to TRBJ1-2; 12 bases map to TRBD1. Germline loops: CDR1 MDHEN, CDR2 SYDVKM. CDR3 size: 14 residues. J was trimmed by 8 bases and V by 5 bases; bases with no gene match: 6. The CDR3 region is CASSPGQGAYGYTF. As DNA, the CDR3 is TGTGCCAGCAGTCCGGGACAGGGGGCTTACGGCTACACCTTC.

The V gene is TRBV6-5, the J gene TRBJ2-5; unclear D gene. The length of the CDR3 is 13 residues. Germline V lookup: CDR1 MNHEY, CDR2 SVGAGI. The germline V and J ends were trimmed by 0 bases and 13 bases, with 15 bases remaining between them. The CDR3 here is CASSYSKVGRWYF. The CDR3 DNA reads as TGTGCCAGCAGTTACTCGAAGGTTGGCAGGTGGTACTTC.

The chain joins TRBV7-9 to TRBJ2-3, with TRBD2 matching 7 bases. Germline CDR1 reads SEHNR; CDR2 reads FQNEAQ (reference sequence). Trimming removed 1 base from V and 14 bases from J; junction bases left unmatched: 9. The CDR3 has 13 residues. The CDR3 DNA is TGTGCCAGCAGCTTAGGGGCGGGAGAAACTCCGTATTTT. Translating gives CASSLGAGETPYF. Together with reference TRBV7-9 and TRBJ2-3, the CDR3 gives the full variable domain: DTGVSQNPRHKITKRGQNVTFRCDPISEHNRLYWYRQTLGQGPEFLTYFQNEAQLEKSRLLSDRFSAERPKGSFSTLEIQRTEQGDSAMYLCASSLGAGETPYFGPGTRLTVL.

The rearrangement joins TRBV7-7 to TRBJ2-5, with D unresolved. CDR1 SSHAT and CDR2 FNYEAQ come from the germline V gene (reference sequence). CDR3 length: 13 amino acids. The CDR3 coding sequence is TGTGCTGGCAGCTTGAGTACGCAAGAGACCCAGTACTTC. Translated: CAGSLSTQETQYF.

J is TRBJ1-4 and V is TRBV19; no reliable D call. This CDR3 region has 17 residues. V was trimmed by 3 bases and J by 7 bases, leaving 21 bases between them. CDR1 LNHDA and CDR2 SQIVND come from the germline V gene (reference sequence). CDR3 DNA sequence: TGTGCCAGTAGTATTTTACCCCTCGATCCCCGGGGTGAAAAACTGTTTTTT. Translating gives CASSILPLDPRGEKLFF.

This rearrangement joins TRBV7-2 to TRBJ2-5, with 9 positions matching TRBD2. V shed 4 bases, J shed 4 bases, and the junction held 10 bases outside the gene matches. This CDR3 is 16 amino acids long. The V gene's germline CDR1 is SGHTA and CDR2 FQGNSA. Here the CDR3 reads CASSSRGAGGSETQYF. As DNA, the CDR3 is TGTGCCAGCAGCTCCAGGGGGGCGGGGGGGTCAGAGACCCAGTACTTC.

This sequence joins TRBV27 and TRBJ1-2, with 7 positions matching TRBD1. This CDR3 contains 13 residues. CDR1 and CDR2 from the germline V gene are MNHEY and SMNVEV (reference sequence). The ends lost 5 bases at V and 3 bases at J; junction bases unmatched: 3. The CDR3 protein is CASSPQGYYGYTF. CDR3 sequence (DNA): TGTGCCAGCAGTCCACAGGGGTACTATGGCTACACCTTC.

The chain joins TRBV27 to TRBJ2-2; TRBD1 matches 8 bases. This CDR3 has 14 residues. The V and J ends lost 8 bases and 8 bases, in that order; junction bases with no gene match: 10. The germline V gene encodes CDR1 MNHEY and CDR2 SMNVEV (reference sequence). This CDR3 is CASRLTRGLGELFF. The CDR3 DNA reads TGTGCCAGCCGCCTCACCAGGGGGCTGGGGGAGCTGTTTTTT.

This clone has only one observation. This chain connects TRBV6-5 to TRBJ2-1, with TRBD2 matching 10 bases. CDR3 length: 16 amino acids. The junction had 8 bases not matched to a gene; V was cut back by 4 bases and J by 5 bases. From germline, CDR1 is MNHEY and CDR2 SVGAGI. Here the CDR3 DNA reads TGTGCCAGCAGTTCAGGGACTAGCGAGATGGACAATGAGCAGTTCTTC. Translation gives CASSSGTSEMDNEQFF.

On this clone itself: One end of the junction varies from germline; a read error may be responsible. The rearrangement uses TRBV7-9 and TRBJ1-5; 7 bases line up with TRBD1. CDR1 SEHNR and CDR2 FQNEAQ come from the germline V gene (reference sequence). The CDR3 is 14 residues long. CDR3 loop: CSSSVDRGNQPQHF. The CDR3 DNA reads TGTTCCAGCAGCGTCGACAGGGGCAATCAGCCCCAGCATTTT.

The J gene is TRBJ2-2, the V gene TRBV5-1, with D possibly being TRBD2 (5 bases). CDR3 length equals 17 residues. The V end lost 5 bases, the J end lost 3 bases, and 20 bases lay between the germline ends. Per the germline V gene, CDR1 is SGHRS and CDR2 is YFSETQ. The DNA for the CDR3 is TGCGCCAGCAGTCGACCGCCTCCGGGGAGCTACACCGGGGAGCTGTTTTTT. Residues: CASSRPPPGSYTGELFF.